Below, 16 T cell receptor beta chains from the same sample are listed, as sequenced in a study of identical twins. TCRdb independently ran MiXCR on the 5' RACE reads; one entry per CDR3 protein. This table holds approximately 550,000 distinct CDR3 sequences, around 22% found once. In addition, the sample was reused for a study of yellow fever vaccine responses in identical twins.

The sequenced sample consisted of CD4+ T cells sorted from blood. The receptor source for this set is a woman aged 18-29 years in good health.

Only a few counts were recorded for this clonotype. The chain joins TRBV4-1 to TRBJ2-1; no clear D. CDR3 length equals 14 residues. Trimming took 1 base from V and 5 from J, leaving 9 bases between them. From germline, CDR1 is MGHRA and CDR2 YSYEKL. CDR3 residues: CASSQATPHNEQFF. Here the CDR3 DNA reads TGCGCCAGCAGCCAAGCAACACCCCACAATGAGCAGTTCTTC.

This chain uses TRBV28 with TRBJ1-3; no reliable D call. CDR1 and CDR2 (germline): MDHEN, SYDVKM. CDR3 length equals 14 residues. V was trimmed by 1 base and J by 2 bases, leaving 6 bases between them. CDR3 sequence reads: CASSLSHTGNTIYF. CDR3 in DNA: TGTGCCAGCAGTTTATCACACACTGGAAACACCATATATTTT.

This clonotype showed up just a few times. The J gene is TRBJ1-1, the V gene TRBV5-5, with D possibly being TRBD1 (6 bases). The V end lost 5 bases, the J end lost 1 base, and 15 bases lay between the germline ends. This CDR3 has 15 residues. Germline CDR1 is SGHKS and CDR2 is YYEKEE (reference sequence). CDR3 amino acids: CASRNPRTANTEAFF. The CDR3, as DNA: TGTGCCAGCAGGAACCCGCGGACAGCGAACACTGAAGCTTTCTTT.

This chain connects TRBV2 to TRBJ2-1; 13 bases map to TRBD2. Germline V lookup: CDR1 SNHLY, CDR2 FYNNEI. V lost 8 bases and J lost 15; bases outside the gene matches: 10. The CDR3 has 13 amino acids. The CDR3, as DNA: TGTGCCAGCCTCGGACTAGCGGGGGAGGGGCTGTTCTTC. This translates into CASLGLAGEGLFF.

This clonotype was seen more than once but under ten times. The chain recombines TRBV5-1 with TRBJ2-4, with D possibly TRBD1 on 6 matching bases. The CDR3 has 15 residues. CDR1 and CDR2 from the germline V gene are SGHRS and YFSETQ. V was shortened by 4 bases and J by 1 base, with 12 bases between the two germline ends. The CDR3 is CASSPGTPAKNIQYF. The CDR3 nucleotides read TGCGCCAGCAGCCCCGGGACACCTGCCAAAAACATTCAGTACTTC.

This chain connects TRBV5-1 to TRBJ2-5, with a weak D call TRBD1 (6 bases). Germline CDR1 and CDR2: SGHRS and YFSETQ. Trimming cost V 2 bases and J 3 bases, with 14 bases left between them. This CDR3 has 15 residues. The CDR3 region is CASSLYPDREETQYF. The CDR3 bases are TGCGCCAGCAGCTTATATCCGGACAGAGAAGAGACCCAGTACTTC.

The chain recombines TRBV20-1 with TRBJ2-3; 11 positions match TRBD2. Germline V gene data show CDR1 as DFQATT and CDR2 as SNEGSKA (reference sequence). V gave up 6 bases and J gave up 6 bases; unmatched junction bases: 11. The CDR3 runs to 15 residues. The CDR3, as DNA: TGCAGTGCACTGCCGGGACTAGCGGCACTGGATACGCAGTATTTT. This translates into CSALPGLAALDTQYF.

CDR3 sequence: CASSLASGNYEQFF. The CDR3 DNA reads as TGTGCCAGCAGCTTAGCGTCAGGAAACTACGAGCAGTTCTTC. V is TRBV7-9 and J is TRBJ2-1; the D is unclear. The length of the CDR3 is 14 residues. V gave up 0 bases and J gave up 10 bases, with 13 bases separating them. CDR1 is SEHNR, CDR2 FQNEAQ, per germline (reference sequence).

DNA for the CDR3: TGTGCCAGCAGTCCACAGGGGGAAATCACAGATACGCAGTATTTT. As protein: CASSPQGEITDTQYF. This chain uses TRBV28 with TRBJ2-3; 8 positions match TRBD1. The CDR3 loop spans 15 amino acids. Germline assignment: CDR1 MDHEN and CDR2 SYDVKM. The V gene end was trimmed by 5 bases and the J gene end by 2 bases; junction bases not matched to a gene: 6.

V is TRBV20-1 and J is TRBJ2-1; the match to TRBD2 covers 10 bases. CDR3 length: 16 residues. The germline gives CDR1 DFQATT, CDR2 SNEGSKA (reference sequence). Unmatched junction bases numbered 6, after V lost 1 base and J lost 3 bases. DNA for the CDR3: TGCAGTGCTAGAGTAGGGACTAGCGATGGCTACAATGAGCAGTTCTTC. Translated: CSARVGTSDGYNEQFF.

This clonotype was seen more than once but under ten times. The chain is built from TRBV28 and TRBJ2-1; 9 nucleotides agree with TRBD2. V was clipped by 4 bases and J by 4 bases; unmatched bases: 8. Germline V gene sequence: CDR1 MDHEN, CDR2 SYDVKM. The CDR3 runs 16 residues. The CDR3 DNA is TGTGCCAGCAGTTCCCCGGCGAGCGGGGGGTACAATGAGCAGTTCTTC. The encoded protein is CASSSPASGGYNEQFF.

V is TRBV3-1 and J is TRBJ2-5, with no clear D. The CDR3 extends over 13 amino acids. V lost 1 base to trimming and J lost 9 bases, with 12 bases between them. The V gene's germline CDR1 is LGHDT and CDR2 YNNKEL (reference sequence). The CDR3 region is CASSQGPLGAQYF. CDR3 nucleotide sequence: TGTGCCAGCAGCCAAGGCCCATTGGGCGCCCAGTACTTC.

Only a few counts were recorded for this clonotype. The chain recombines TRBV5-1 with TRBJ1-4; D is unresolved. This CDR3 spans 15 amino acids. Germline loops: CDR1 SGHRS, CDR2 YFSETQ. Trimming pared 0 bases from V and 6 bases from J, leaving 12 bases between. CDR3 sequence reads: CASSLAMRGDEKLFF. CDR3 sequence (DNA): TGCGCCAGCAGCTTGGCCATGCGGGGAGATGAAAAACTGTTTTTT.

This clonotype was observed many times. The chain combines TRBV12-3 or TRBV12-4 with TRBJ2-7; D not certain. The V end lost 1 base, the J end lost 3 bases, and 7 bases lay between the germline ends. This CDR3 spans 13 amino acids. Written as DNA, the CDR3 is TGTGCCAGCAGTTTAGGCCAGATCTACGAGCAGTACTTC. It codes for CASSLGQIYEQYF.

This clonotype has a handful of counts. The gene calls are TRBV20-1 and TRBJ2-3, with TRBD1 identical over 12 bases. Trimming removed 4 bases from V and 2 bases from J; junction bases left unmatched: 4. This CDR3 region has 15 residues. CDR1 and CDR2 (germline): DFQATT, SNEGSKA (reference sequence). CDR3 loop: CSANWDRGLTDTQYF. As DNA, the CDR3 is TGCAGTGCTAATTGGGACAGGGGGCTCACAGATACGCAGTATTTT.

The table lists this clonotype with a few counts. The CDR3 DNA reads TGTGCCAGCAGCCCGGGACCGCTCAACACCGGGGAGCTGTTTTTT. Protein: CASSPGPLNTGELFF. The chain is built from TRBV7-6 and TRBJ2-2; D possibly uses TRBD1 or TRBD2 (5 bases each). Germline CDR1 is SGHVS and CDR2 is FNYEAQ. With 5 bases removed from V and 2 bases from J, the gap between germline ends came to 12 bases. The CDR3 is 15 amino acids. The whole variable domain, filled in from reference TRBV7-6 and TRBJ2-2, reads GAGVSQSPRYKVTKRGQDVALRCDPISGHVSLYWYRQALGQGPEFLTYFNYEAQQDKSGLPNDRFSAERPEGSISTLTIQRTEQRDSAMYRCASSPGPLNTGELFFGEGSRLTVL.